The 31 T cell receptor beta chains reported below all come from one sample, sequenced in a study of blood T cell repertoires in COVID-19. Here immunoSEQ multiplex PCR was the method, and the copy in TCRdb shows in-frame clones only, minus some. Of 300,000 or so clones listed, roughly 88% were seen once; the top ten hold approximately 6.6%. Specimen: peripheral blood. The receptors stem from a woman aged 25 to 39 who had recovered from COVID-19.

V and J are TRBV27 and TRBJ2-5; the D gene is possibly TRBD1 (5 bases). Germline V gene sequence: CDR1 MNHEY, CDR2 SMNVEV (reference sequence). V lost 4 bases and J lost 1, with 13 bases in between. The CDR3 loop spans 15 amino acids. Here the CDR3 reads CASSSLGALQETQYF. The DNA of the CDR3 is TGTGCCAGCAGTTCCCTAGGGGCCCTCCAAGAGACCCAGTACTTC.

The V call is TRBV6-6, the J call TRBJ1-3; weak D call: TRBD1 (6 bases). CDR1 and CDR2 (germline): MNHNY, SVGAGI (reference sequence). Trimming cost V 4 bases and J 0 bases, with 13 bases left between them. The CDR3 covers 16 residues. CDR3 sequence: CASSSIKGGSGNTIYF. Here the CDR3 DNA reads TGTGCCAGCAGTTCCATCAAAGGGGGCTCTGGAAACACCATATATTTT.

CDR3 amino acids: CASSLSQGSFKGYTF. The CDR3 region has the DNA TGTGCCAGCAGCTTATCTCAGGGGTCCTTTAAGGGCTACACCTTC. V is TRBV7-9 and J is TRBJ1-2, with a possible D match to TRBD1 (6 bases). Trimming stripped 2 bases from V and 8 bases from J, with 18 bases between. There are 15 residues in the CDR3. Germline CDR1 and CDR2: SEHNR and FQNEAQ (reference sequence).

The V call is TRBV18, the J call TRBJ2-7; D possibly corresponds to TRBD1 (6 bases). Trimming took off 1 base at V and 7 bases at J, with 8 bases between the two ends. Germline lookup yields CDR1 KGHSH and CDR2 LQKENI. This CDR3 has 12 amino acids. The CDR3 region has the DNA TGTGCCAGCTCACCACTCCAGGGGGAGCAGTACTTC. The encoded protein is CASSPLQGEQYF.

The chain joins TRBV7-9 to TRBJ1-4; D not resolved. The CDR3 loop spans 17 amino acids. Trimming shortened V by 5 bases and J by 4 bases, and 20 bases separated the two germline ends. Germline loops: CDR1 SEHNR, CDR2 FQNEAQ (reference sequence). The CDR3 DNA follows: TGTGCCAGCAGCCTAACACCAATCGGAGACCATAATGAAAAACTGTTTTTT. Amino acids: CASSLTPIGDHNEKLFF.

The V call is TRBV4-3, the J call TRBJ2-5; D is ambiguous. The CDR3 runs 15 residues. V was shortened by 1 base and J by 2 bases, with 11 bases between the two germline ends. Germline-derived CDR1 and CDR2 are LGHNA and YSLEER. Written as DNA, the CDR3 is TGCGCCAGCAGCCAAGCTCGCGGTGGACAAGAGACCCAGTACTTC. As protein: CASSQARGGQETQYF.

V is TRBV6-5 and J is TRBJ1-5, with TRBD1 matching 10 bases. This CDR3 region has 14 residues. Germline CDR1 reads MNHEY; CDR2 reads SVGAGI. V lost 5 bases to trimming and J lost 5 bases; unmatched junction nucleotides: 3. The CDR3 DNA sequence: TGTGCCAGCAGTCGGACAGGGGGGGATCAGCCCCAGCATTTT. Encoded protein: CASSRTGGDQPQHF.

The chain combines TRBV29-1 with TRBJ1-2; 7 bases agree with TRBD1. The CDR3 length is 13 residues. Germline lookup yields CDR1 SQVTM and CDR2 ANQGSEA. V shed 6 bases, J shed 6 bases, and the junction held 10 bases outside the gene matches. CDR3 in DNA: TGCAGCGTGGAATACGACAGGGAGGATGGCTACACCTTC. It translates to CSVEYDREDGYTF.

This chain connects TRBV6-2 or TRBV6-3 to TRBJ2-2; weak D call: TRBD2 (6 bases). V was trimmed by 4 bases and J by 5 bases, leaving 23 bases between them. The CDR3 has 18 amino acids. Per the germline V gene, CDR1 is MNHEY and CDR2 is SVGEGT. The CDR3 DNA reads TGTGCCAGCAGTTCGACCCAACCCGTCCTGGCGGGAACCGGGGAGCTGTTTTTT. Protein product: CASSSTQPVLAGTGELFF.

The rearrangement uses TRBV20-1 and TRBJ1-1; no clear D gene. The CDR3 has 11 residues. Germline CDR1 reads DFQATT; CDR2 reads SNEGSKA (reference sequence). Between the trimmed V and J ends, which lost 6 bases and 11 bases, there was a span of 16 bases. CDR3 sequence reads: CSAESAHEAFF. CDR3 DNA sequence: TGCAGTGCGGAGTCAGCCCATGAGGCTTTCTTT.

The chain uses TRBV25-1 and TRBJ2-3, with D possibly TRBD1 on 6 matching bases. CDR3 length: 14 amino acids. V was cut by 6 bases and J by 3 bases, with 13 bases left in between. Germline-derived CDR1 and CDR2 are MGHDK and SYGVNS. The CDR3, as DNA: TGTGCCAGCAGCGCTCCAGGGGTTACAGATACGCAGTATTTT. It yields the protein CASSAPGVTDTQYF.

The chain uses TRBV19 and TRBJ2-3; 8 nucleotides line up with TRBD2. Germline-derived CDR1 and CDR2 are LNHDA and SQIVND (reference sequence). V trimming: 3 bases; J trimming: 2 bases; junction bases outside the gene matches: 7. This CDR3 has 16 residues. CDR3 sequence reads: CASSIGGGGYTDTQYF. Written as DNA, the CDR3 is TGTGCCAGTAGTATCGGCGGCGGGGGGTACACAGATACGCAGTATTTT. Based on the CDR3 plus reference TRBV19 and TRBJ2-3, the full variable domain is DGGITQSPKYLFRKEGQNVTLSCEQNLNHDAMYWYRQDPGQGLRLIYYSQIVNDFQKGDIAEGYSVSREKKESFPLTVTSAQKNPTAFYLCASSIGGGGYTDTQYFGPGTRLTVL.

CDR3 nucleotide sequence: TGTGCCAGCAGTCAGGGACAGTCAAATCAGCCCCAGCATTTT. Residues: CASSQGQSNQPQHF. The chain links TRBV6-6 to TRBJ1-5; TRBD1 aligns across 7 bases. Germline V lookup: CDR1 MNHNY, CDR2 SVGAGI (reference sequence). CDR3 length equals 14 residues. The ends lost 5 bases at V and 4 bases at J; junction bases unmatched: 5.

V usage is TRBV21-1 and J usage is TRBJ2-7; the table calls TRBD1, which could not be checked here. TRBV21-1 is tagged as a pseudogene. This CDR3 is 18 amino acids long. CDR3 bases: TGTGCCAGCAGCAAAGCCCCACTCTACAGGGTCCTCTCCTACGAGCAGTACTTC. This translates into CASSKAPLYRVLSYEQYF.

The chain has TRBV10-3 and TRBJ2-5; D may be TRBD1 (5 bases). With 0 bases removed from V and 5 bases from J, the gap between germline ends came to 10 bases. Germline CDR1 is ENHRY and CDR2 is SYGVKD. CDR3 size: 14 residues. The CDR3 sequence is CAISESTERETQYF. Written as DNA, the CDR3 is TGTGCCATCAGTGAGTCGACAGAGAGGGAGACCCAGTACTTC.

J is TRBJ2-1 and V is TRBV7-3; 8 bases fit TRBD2. The germline V gene encodes CDR1 SGHTA and CDR2 FQGTGA. The CDR3 covers 13 residues. V was clipped by 8 bases and J by 8 bases; unmatched bases: 8. CDR3 protein: CASSTGGRDEQFF. DNA for the CDR3: TGTGCCAGCTCTACGGGGGGGCGAGATGAGCAGTTCTTC.

The chain is built from TRBV28 and TRBJ1-5; D may be TRBD1 (6 bases). The CDR3 spans 15 residues. Trimming left V 6 bases short and J 3 bases short, with 15 bases between. The germline V gene has CDR1 MDHEN and CDR2 SYDVKM. The CDR3 is CASRSGERVNQPQHF. CDR3 in DNA: TGTGCCAGCAGATCAGGGGAACGGGTCAATCAGCCCCAGCATTTT.

This clone was seen more than once but under ten times. The chain combines TRBV6-2 or TRBV6-3 with TRBJ1-2; D is unclear. The V and J ends lost 0 bases and 8 bases respectively, with 13 bases between them. Germline assignment: CDR1 MNHEY and CDR2 SVGEGT. The CDR3 spans 14 residues. CDR3 in amino acids: CASSYSVWQIGYTF. CDR3 nucleotides: TGTGCCAGCAGTTACTCGGTATGGCAAATCGGCTACACCTTC.

The rearrangement uses TRBV7-3 and TRBJ2-2; D is unclear. Trimming shortened V by 4 bases and J by 5 bases, and 17 bases separated the two germline ends. CDR3 length: 16 amino acids. Germline assignment: CDR1 SGHTA and CDR2 FQGTGA. The CDR3 DNA reads as TGTGCCAGCAGCTCCTACTCCGAGACTGGTACCGGGGAGCTGTTTTTT. This encodes CASSSYSETGTGELFF.

This clone showed up just once. The chain uses TRBV5-6 and TRBJ1-4; 8 bases agree with TRBD1. This CDR3 is built from 15 residues. Germline lookup yields CDR1 SGHDT and CDR2 YYEEEE. Trimming took 0 bases from V and 5 from J; bases not matched to a gene: 3. The CDR3 region is CASSLAGGGNEKLFF. Here the CDR3 DNA reads TGTGCCAGCAGCTTGGCAGGGGGCGGAAATGAAAAACTGTTTTTT.

The chain is built from TRBV12-3 or TRBV12-4 and TRBJ2-3, with a tentative D call TRBD1 (8 bases). This CDR3 contains 13 residues. V dropped 4 bases and J dropped 11 bases, with 16 bases sitting between them. CDR3 region: CASSSTGGVRQYF. CDR3 nucleotide sequence: TGTGCCAGCAGTTCTACAGGGGGGGTTAGGCAGTATTTT.

The rearrangement uses TRBV19 and TRBJ1-2; maybe TRBD1 (6 bases). V lost 2 bases, J lost 5 bases, and 12 bases lay in between. From germline, CDR1 is LNHDA and CDR2 SQIVND (reference sequence). This CDR3 has 14 residues. CDR3 in DNA: TGTGCCAGTAGTATACCCAGGGGAATTTATGGCTACACCTTC. Translating gives CASSIPRGIYGYTF.

The count of this clone is one. This chain uses TRBV6-2 or TRBV6-3 with TRBJ1-2; 8 bases are shared with TRBD1. The CDR3 spans 15 residues. CDR1 is MNHEY, CDR2 SVGEGT, per germline. J gave up 4 bases and V 5 bases, and 9 bases lay outside the gene matches. The chain's CDR3 is CASSGRQGTIYGYTF. CDR3 coding DNA: TGTGCCAGCAGTGGCCGACAGGGGACCATCTATGGCTACACCTTC.

The chain joins TRBV6-6 to TRBJ1-2, with 9 bases identical to TRBD1. Germline CDR1 and CDR2: MNHNY and SVGAGI (reference sequence). The CDR3 runs 14 residues. V was clipped by 2 bases and J by 7 bases; unmatched bases: 5. As DNA, the CDR3 is TGTGCCAGCAGTTACGACAGGGGGTCGGGTGGCTACACCTTC. This gives the protein CASSYDRGSGGYTF.

As to this clone: Within the sample, other DNA sequences also encode this same CDR3. The chain combines TRBV2 with TRBJ2-5, with 10 bases identical to TRBD1. The V gene end was trimmed by 6 bases and the J gene end by 3 bases; junction bases not matched to a gene: 1. Germline V lookup: CDR1 SNHLY, CDR2 FYNNEI. This CDR3 region has 13 residues. CDR3 protein: CASRGTGEETQYF. The CDR3 DNA reads TGTGCCAGCAGGGGGACAGGGGAAGAGACCCAGTACTTC.

The J gene is TRBJ1-1, the V gene TRBV2; D is undetermined. Trimming took off 7 bases at V and 11 bases at J, with 20 bases between the two ends. The CDR3 totals 13 residues. Germline V gene lookup returns CDR1 SNHLY and CDR2 FYNNEI. CDR3 nucleotide sequence: TGTGCCAGCACCGATGCCCCATTAGAGGAGGCTTTCTTT. It yields the protein CASTDAPLEEAFF.

Here the CDR3 reads CASSLFPPGNEQFF. DNA of the CDR3: TGTGCCAGCAGTTTATTCCCACCGGGCAATGAGCAGTTCTTC. This chain uses TRBV28 with TRBJ2-1; D uncertain. This CDR3 spans 14 amino acids. Between the trimmed V and J ends, which lost 1 base and 6 bases, there was a span of 10 bases. In germline, CDR1 is MDHEN, CDR2 SYDVKM.

This chain connects TRBV6-1 to TRBJ1-2, with no clear D. Trimming took off 2 bases at V and 4 bases at J, with 8 bases between the two ends. CDR1 is MNHNS, CDR2 SASEGT, per germline. CDR3 length: 13 residues. Here the CDR3 DNA reads TGTGCCAGCAGTGAATCACAGAGCTATGGCTACACCTTC. Translating gives CASSESQSYGYTF.

V and J are TRBV13 and TRBJ2-5, with D tentatively TRBD2 (5 bases). Germline values: CDR1 PRHDT, CDR2 FYEKMQ (reference sequence). The CDR3 contains 15 residues. Between the trimmed V and J ends, which lost 0 bases and 7 bases, there was a span of 15 bases. DNA of the CDR3: TGTGCCAGCAGCTTAGGCGGGGTCGGTGGGCCGACCCAGTACTTC. Its translation: CASSLGGVGGPTQYF.

The V call is TRBV11-2, the J call TRBJ2-3; D gene unclear. Trimming stripped 5 bases from V and 3 bases from J, with 18 bases between. Per germline, CDR1 SGHAT and CDR2 FQNNGV. This CDR3 comprises 16 residues. The CDR3 DNA reads TGTGCCAGCAGCACCCGCGCCCGGAGTTCTACAGATACGCAGTATTTT. It yields the protein CASSTRARSSTDTQYF.

The table lists this clone with a few counts. The chain recombines TRBV4-3 with TRBJ2-2, with 7 positions matching TRBD2. The CDR3 runs to 18 residues. V trimming: 4 bases; J trimming: 6 bases; junction bases outside the gene matches: 17. CDR1 is LGHNA, CDR2 YSLEER, per germline. The CDR3 spells CASSPRRLGGSGAGELFF. CDR3 nucleotides: TGCGCCAGCAGCCCAAGAAGATTGGGAGGGTCTGGTGCCGGGGAGCTGTTTTTT.